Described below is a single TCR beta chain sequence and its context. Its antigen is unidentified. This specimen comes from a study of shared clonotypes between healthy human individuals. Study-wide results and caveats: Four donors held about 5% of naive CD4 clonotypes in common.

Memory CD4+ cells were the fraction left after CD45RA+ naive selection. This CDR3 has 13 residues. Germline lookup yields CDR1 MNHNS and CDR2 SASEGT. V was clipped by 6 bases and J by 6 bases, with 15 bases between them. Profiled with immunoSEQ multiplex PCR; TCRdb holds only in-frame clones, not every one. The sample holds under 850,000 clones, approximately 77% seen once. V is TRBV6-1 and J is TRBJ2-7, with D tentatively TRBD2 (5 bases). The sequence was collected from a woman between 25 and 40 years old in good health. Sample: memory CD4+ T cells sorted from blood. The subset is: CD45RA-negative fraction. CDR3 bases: TGTGCCAGCAGCCACCCACTAGAAGCCGAGCAGTACTTC. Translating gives CASSHPLEAEQYF.